Following are 21 T cell receptor beta chains from one sample sequenced in a study of blood T cell repertoires in COVID-19. Generated by immunoSEQ multiplex PCR, the TCRdb table keeps only in-frame clones and is missing some. The table includes 250,000 to 350,000 clones, roughly 83% detected once. Source material: peripheral blood. The receptors stem from a human donor with COVID-19, enrolled during active disease. The donor label of this sample is uncertain.

The table lists this clone with a count of one. This chain connects TRBV3-1 (or the pseudogene TRBV3-2) to TRBJ2-5; TRBD1 might be the D (5 bases). V was shortened by 0 bases and J by 2 bases, with 10 bases between the two germline ends. Germline values: CDR1 LGHDT, CDR2 YNNKEL (reference sequence). The CDR3 contains 15 residues. CDR3 region: CASSQDQGGQETQYF. CDR3 nucleotides: TGTGCCAGCAGCCAAGATCAGGGTGGGCAAGAGACCCAGTACTTC.

Only a few counts were recorded for this clone. CDR3 coding DNA: TGCGCCAGCAGCCAAGAATACAGGGGACACTACGAGCAGTACTTC. This encodes CASSQEYRGHYEQYF. The chain couples TRBV4-3 to TRBJ2-7; 7 nucleotides match TRBD1. The CDR3 spans 15 residues. J gave up 3 bases and V 0 bases, and 5 bases lay outside the gene matches. The germline V gene has CDR1 LGHNA and CDR2 YSLEER.

The chain couples TRBV6-2 or TRBV6-3 to TRBJ1-5; 9 nucleotides line up with TRBD1. The J segment lost 8 bases and the V segment lost 1 base, leaving 9 bases of the junction unmatched. The CDR3 covers 16 residues. In germline, CDR1 is MNHEY, CDR2 SVGEGT. The CDR3 DNA is TGTGCCAGCAGTTACTGGGACAGGGTCCTTTACGAGCCCCAGCATTTT. It codes for CASSYWDRVLYEPQHF.

The chain has TRBV19 and TRBJ2-7; 7 nucleotides match TRBD2. V gave up 5 bases and J gave up 0 bases; unmatched junction bases: 13. The CDR3 has 17 amino acids. Germline V CDR1 and CDR2: LNHDA, SQIVND (reference sequence). The CDR3 DNA is TGTGCCAGTAGTCCTTGGGGGGGAAGGATTAGCTCCTACGAGCAGTACTTC. Amino acids: CASSPWGGRISSYEQYF.

This sequence joins TRBV5-1 and TRBJ1-1; no definite D call. The CDR3 sequence is 16 residues long. V was clipped by 4 bases and J by 0 bases, with 16 bases between them. CDR1 is SGHRS and CDR2 is YFSETQ in the germline V gene. The CDR3 spells CASSPRGAGMNTEAFF. CDR3 nucleotide sequence: TGCGCCAGCAGCCCCCGAGGAGCGGGCATGAACACTGAAGCTTTCTTT.

This sequence joins TRBV6-5 and TRBJ1-5; TRBD1 might be the D (6 bases). There are 14 residues in the CDR3. Trimming shortened V by 6 bases and J by 4 bases, and 13 bases separated the two germline ends. Germline V lookup: CDR1 MNHEY, CDR2 SVGAGI. This chain's CDR3 is CASSRDKLNQPQHF. Here the CDR3 DNA reads TGTGCCAGCAGCAGGGACAAACTAAATCAGCCCCAGCATTTT.

The J gene is TRBJ1-1, the V gene TRBV7-6, with 8 bases identical to TRBD1. Germline CDR1 SGHVS, CDR2 FNYEAQ. V was clipped by 1 base and J by 4 bases; unmatched bases: 5. The CDR3 totals 15 residues. CDR3 protein: CASSLEGQVFTEAFF. The CDR3 DNA is TGTGCCAGCAGCTTAGAGGGACAGGTTTTCACTGAAGCTTTCTTT. Drawing the rest from reference TRBV7-6 and TRBJ1-1, the complete variable domain is GAGVSQSPRYKVTKRGQDVALRCDPISGHVSLYWYRQALGQGPEFLTYFNYEAQQDKSGLPNDRFSAERPEGSISTLTIQRTEQRDSAMYRCASSLEGQVFTEAFFGQGTRLTVV.

The gene calls are TRBV19 and TRBJ1-2; weak D call: TRBD1 (5 bases). The CDR3 extends over 12 amino acids. CDR1 and CDR2 from the germline V gene are LNHDA and SQIVND (reference sequence). V lost 5 bases, J lost 8 bases, and 12 bases lay in between. Written as DNA, the CDR3 is TGTGCCAGTAGTGTACGACAGAGGGGCTACACCTTC. The encoded protein is CASSVRQRGYTF.

The rearrangement links TRBV19 to TRBJ2-3; D not certain. The V end was cut by 0 bases, the J end by 1 base, with 8 bases between. The CDR3 has 15 amino acids. Germline assignment: CDR1 LNHDA and CDR2 SQIVND (reference sequence). The CDR3 DNA reads TGTGCCAGTAGTATAGAGTTTAGAGGCACAGATACGCAGTATTTT. Protein: CASSIEFRGTDTQYF.

The chain has TRBV11-3 and TRBJ2-5; 7 positions agree with TRBD1. The CDR3 is 17 amino acids. Germline V gene sequence: CDR1 SGHNT, CDR2 YENEEA. Trimming at V came to 5 bases and at J to 4 bases, leaving 16 bases not matched to a gene. The CDR3 region is CASSMRRAPTGVETQYF. The CDR3 coding sequence is TGTGCCAGCAGCATGCGACGAGCGCCTACAGGGGTAGAGACCCAGTACTTC. Full variable domain (rest looked up from reference TRBV11-3 and TRBJ2-5): EAGVVQSPRYKIIEKKQPVAFWCNPISGHNTLYWYLQNLGQGPELLIRYENEEAVDDSQLPKDRFSAERLKGVDSTLKIQPAELGDSAVYLCASSMRRAPTGVETQYFGPGTRLLVL.

The V and J genes are TRBV19 and TRBJ1-5; D might be TRBD1 (6 bases). The CDR3 length is 18 residues. Trimming cost V 10 bases and J 0 bases, with 25 bases left between them. Germline loops: CDR1 LNHDA, CDR2 SQIVND (reference sequence). DNA of the CDR3: TGTGCCACGAGTGGACAGCCAAGCTCTTTATATAGCAATCAGCCCCAGCATTTT. Protein product: CATSGQPSSLYSNQPQHF. The variable domain in full, with the rest retrieved from reference TRBV19 and TRBJ1-5, is DGGITQSPKYLFRKEGQNVTLSCEQNLNHDAMYWYRQDPGQGLRLIYYSQIVNDFQKGDIAEGYSVSREKKESFPLTVTSAQKNPTAFYLCATSGQPSSLYSNQPQHFGDGTRLSIL.

This clone was counted a single time. The V call is TRBV7-2, the J call TRBJ1-1; TRBD1 matches at 9 bases. The CDR3 loop spans 15 amino acids. Germline assignment: CDR1 SGHTA and CDR2 FQGNSA. V shed 5 bases and J 3 bases; nucleotides not matched to a gene: 7. The CDR3 DNA is TGTGCCAGCAGCGAAACCCGGGACAGGGACACTGAAGCTTTCTTT. Translated: CASSETRDRDTEAFF.

The chain employs TRBV9 and TRBJ1-1, with D possibly being TRBD1 (5 bases). The CDR3 totals 14 residues. The V gene's germline CDR1 is SGDLS and CDR2 YYNGEE. Between the trimmed V and J ends, which lost 2 bases and 3 bases, there was a span of 11 bases. DNA of the CDR3: TGTGCCAGCAGCGTGGTCGGAGGGGACACTGAAGCTTTCTTT. Amino acids: CASSVVGGDTEAFF.

This chain links TRBV19 with TRBJ2-3; maybe TRBD2 (6 bases). Germline V gene lookup returns CDR1 LNHDA and CDR2 SQIVND (reference sequence). The CDR3 extends over 16 amino acids. Trimming removed 3 bases from V and 0 bases from J, with 13 bases in between. DNA of the CDR3: TGTGCCAGTAGTATCTCCGCGGGGACTAGCACAGATACGCAGTATTTT. Translated: CASSISAGTSTDTQYF.

This chain links TRBV11-2 with TRBJ2-3, with TRBD2 matching 9 bases. The CDR3 is made up of 15 amino acids. With 1 base clipped from V and 4 bases from J, the junction kept 3 bases outside the gene matches. Looked up from germline, CDR1 is SGHAT and CDR2 is FQNNGV. This CDR3 reads CASSLGSGSPDTQYF. CDR3 nucleotides: TGTGCCAGCAGCTTAGGTAGCGGGAGTCCAGATACGCAGTATTTT.

This clone showed up just once. V gene TRBV6-6 combines with J gene TRBJ1-2; the D is unclear. Trimming shortened V by 4 bases and J by 6 bases, and 12 bases separated the two germline ends. The CDR3 length is 13 residues. Germline V lookup: CDR1 MNHNY, CDR2 SVGAGI (reference sequence). The CDR3 sequence: CASSSRGPDGYTF. DNA of the CDR3: TGTGCCAGCAGTTCCCGAGGCCCCGATGGCTACACCTTC.

The gene calls are TRBV7-2 and TRBJ2-2; 10 bases align to TRBD1. This CDR3 is built from 15 residues. V shed 5 bases, J shed 5 bases, and the junction held 5 bases outside the gene matches. Germline V gene sequence: CDR1 SGHTA, CDR2 FQGNSA. CDR3 DNA sequence: TGTGCCAGCAGCCGGACAGGGGGAGGAACCGGGGAGCTGTTTTTT. The encoded protein is CASSRTGGGTGELFF.

The chain couples TRBV7-2 to TRBJ2-3; 8 positions match TRBD2. The CDR3 runs 15 residues. The V segment lost 5 bases and the J segment 3 bases; nucleotides outside the gene matches: 7. The germline gives CDR1 SGHTA, CDR2 FQGNSA. CDR3 DNA: TGTGCCAGCAGCCAGAGCGGGAGACGGACAGATACGCAGTATTTT. Translating gives CASSQSGRRTDTQYF.

The chain combines TRBV3-1 (or the pseudogene TRBV3-2) with TRBJ2-1; a weak D match, TRBD1 (6 bases). The germline gives CDR1 LGHDT, CDR2 YNNKEL (reference sequence). The V end was cut by 0 bases, the J end by 9 bases, with 15 bases between. The CDR3 consists of 15 residues. CDR3 bases: TGTGCCAGCAGCCAAGAACCCACAGGGTTGACTGAGCAGTTCTTC. Translating gives CASSQEPTGLTEQFF.

The rearrangement uses TRBV28 and TRBJ2-3; 7 bases map to TRBD2. The V gene end was trimmed by 11 bases and the J gene end by 1 base; junction bases not matched to a gene: 12. CDR1 is MDHEN, CDR2 SYDVKM, per germline. The CDR3 length is 15 residues. CDR3 sequence reads: CACLREFRGTDTQYF. The CDR3 coding sequence is TGTGCCTGCCTGCGGGAGTTTAGGGGCACAGATACGCAGTATTTT.

The rearrangement joins TRBV19 to TRBJ2-7; D remains ambiguous. Germline V CDR1 and CDR2: LNHDA, SQIVND (reference sequence). This CDR3 comprises 14 residues. With 2 bases removed from V and 2 bases from J, the gap between germline ends came to 10 bases. In nucleotides, the CDR3 is TGTGCCAGTAGTATACGAAACAGAGCCTACGAGCAGTACTTC. Encoded protein: CASSIRNRAYEQYF.